This TCR beta chain originates from a study of T cell responses to AZD1222 COVID-19 vaccine (dated by TCRdb to 2020 to 2022). In the study overall: AZD1222 recipients whose second dose came at about 4 weeks and those whose second dose came at about 12 weeks were combined into one group, since spike-specific TCR depth and breadth did not differ between the two schedules. Trial participants were enrolled by age into subgroups of 18-55, 56-69 and 70-plus years, and around 150, 28 and 57 TCR-sequenced participants, respectively, were included in these subgroups. TCR sequencing covered 233 trial participants: 200 to 220 given two doses of AZD1222 and around 25 given two doses of MenACWY control vaccine. General conclusions and limits of the study: Participants were mostly white British, with more females than males. The authors suggested clonal diversity may have been underestimated. In the small 56-69-year group, the increase in depth fell short of significance, most likely because of low power. Conclusions about previously exposed vaccinees were limited because only six AZD1222 recipients were SARS-CoV-2 seropositive at baseline. The vaccine-associated CD4 TCRs covered the entire spike protein, and the dominant responses fell in regions 160-218 and 743-854. Epitopes outside the regions mutated in the B.1.351 and B.1.1.7 variants were reportedly recognized by nearly half of the unique spike-specific TCRs. After two AZD1222 doses, both the breadth and the depth of spike-specific TCRs were significantly higher than at day 0 and than in MenACWY recipients. Because no day 14 peak-response samples were available, repertoires were characterized only after the peak T cell response.

The time point label of this sample denotes: baseline before first vaccination. Vaccinee samples were obtained from the UK trials COV001 and COV002, which included a single-blind randomized controlled phase 2/3 trial of AZD1222 (ChAdOx1 nCoV-19) in healthy adults. For TCRbeta chain sequencing, PBMC samples were collected from trial participants at day 0 and at day 28 after the second dose. On this clone itself: What antigen it recognizes has not been identified. Base qualities are missing; no much larger clone stands one base away.

V is cut back by 4 bases and J by 2 bases, with 2 bases in the junction unmatched. Taken from the germline V gene, the CDR1 and CDR2 loops are SGHNT and YENEEA. Including the terminal cysteine and phenylalanine, the CDR3 comprises 14 residues. The retained sequence is limited to the CDR3, 42 bases, with the frame set at the first base. The CDR3 regions of human TCRbeta chains were analyzed by immunosequencing. In the source study's methods: TCRs in the repertoires were matched against a reference library of SARS-CoV-2-specific TCRs that had been generated with the MIRA antigen-specificity platform. Breadth meant the fraction of unique TCRs that were SARS-CoV-2-associated, whereas depth meant the fraction of total T cells that were SARS-CoV-2-associated. Using the MIRA data, each spike-specific TCR was assigned both to the spike region to which the TCR was reactive and to a CD4 or CD8 class. Log10-transformed breadth and depth values were compared by one-way ANOVA with Sidak's multiple comparisons tests. TCRdb took this table from immuneACCESS and kept in-frame rearrangements with V and J called. Such tables lack part of the clones; where checked against another copy, unresolved V genes explain under half of the gap, and the rest is unexplained. The V and J calls and clone size were taken over from that table, and D and trimming were inferred from the DNA. For this sample there are some 120,000 clones; about 91% appear just once. The ten largest clones add up to around 9.6% of the sample.

Sample: peripheral blood, taken on day 0 of AZD1222 vaccination. This TCR came from an adult in good health. Recombination joined TRBV11-3 with TRBJ2-7; TRBD2 matches 10 bases in the middle. The CDR3 sequence is CASSSAGGPYEQYF. The sequence in DNA is TGTGCCAGCAGCTCAGCGGGAGGGCCCTACGAGCAGTACTTC.